These 27 T cell receptor beta chains were sequenced from one sample in a study of cytomegalovirus exposure and HLA in healthy donors. The assay was immunoSEQ multiplex PCR, and TCRdb's table has in-frame clones only and misses some. The table lists about 73,000 clones, approximately 95% of them singletons, with approximately 3.4% in the top ten. The sequenced sample consisted of PBMCs. Receptors originate from a man aged 18 to 29 in good health and CMV-seronegative.

J is TRBJ2-7 and V is TRBV30; a possible D gene is TRBD1 (5 bases). Germline V gives CDR1 GTSNPN, CDR2 SVGIG (reference sequence). Trimming took off 4 bases at V and 2 bases at J, with 9 bases between the two ends. This CDR3 comprises 12 residues. DNA of the CDR3: TGTGCCTGGACCACAGGTCCCTACGAGCAGTACTTC. This sequence encodes CAWTTGPYEQYF.

The rearrangement joins TRBV6-1 to TRBJ1-2; 7 bases match TRBD1. Germline assignment: CDR1 MNHNS and CDR2 SASEGT. With V trimmed by 3 bases and J by 8 bases, 12 bases remained unmatched. CDR3 length: 15 amino acids. The CDR3 reads CASSDLRGLVYGYTF. The CDR3 DNA sequence: TGTGCCAGCAGTGATCTTAGGGGGCTAGTCTACGGCTACACCTTC.

The genes are TRBV27 and TRBJ2-1; D gene uncertain. Trimming took 1 base from V and 10 from J, leaving 23 bases between them. The germline V gene encodes CDR1 MNHEY and CDR2 SMNVEV (reference sequence). The CDR3 runs to 17 residues. CDR3 DNA: TGTGCCAGCAGTTTATGGTTGGCGGTTGACCGGCCGGCCGAGCAGTTCTTC. It encodes CASSLWLAVDRPAEQFF.

The chain combines TRBV28 with TRBJ2-2; D is unresolved. There are 16 residues in the CDR3. The germline V and J ends were trimmed by 2 bases and 1 base, with 11 bases remaining between them. Germline CDR1 and CDR2: MDHEN and SYDVKM. As DNA, the CDR3 is TGTGCCAGCAGTTTAGACAACCTGAGGAACACCGGGGAGCTGTTTTTT. Translating gives CASSLDNLRNTGELFF.

The V gene is TRBV6-1, the J gene TRBJ1-2; D ambiguous. Trimming stripped 7 bases from V and 3 bases from J, with 12 bases between. Germline-derived CDR1 and CDR2 are MNHNS and SASEGT. The CDR3 runs to 13 residues. Here the CDR3 DNA reads TGTGCCAGCACCCCGGACTTGGACTATGGCTACACCTTC. It codes for CASTPDLDYGYTF.

The rearrangement joins TRBV27 to TRBJ2-7, with 12 bases fitting TRBD1. The ends lost 11 bases at V and 4 bases at J; junction bases unmatched: 18. CDR3 length equals 17 residues. Germline CDR1 is MNHEY and CDR2 is SMNVEV (reference sequence). The CDR3 spells CAYYGTGGRGPPYEQYF. The DNA of the CDR3 is TGTGCCTATTACGGGACAGGGGGCCGAGGGCCTCCTTACGAGCAGTACTTC.

The V gene is TRBV27, the J gene TRBJ1-5, with TRBD1 identical over 7 bases. The CDR3 has 14 residues. Germline assignment: CDR1 MNHEY and CDR2 SMNVEV (reference sequence). The V segment lost 5 bases and the J segment 7 bases; nucleotides outside the gene matches: 8. CDR3 bases: TGTGCCAGCAGTGCGACAGGGTCGTACCAGCCCCAGCATTTT. Residues: CASSATGSYQPQHF.

The chain combines TRBV27 with TRBJ2-2; a weak D match, TRBD2 (6 bases). Trimming pared 5 bases from V and 3 bases from J, leaving 19 bases between. CDR3 length equals 17 residues. CDR1 and CDR2 from the germline V gene are MNHEY and SMNVEV (reference sequence). CDR3 in amino acids: CASSLNTSPRDTGELFF. The CDR3 nucleotides are TGTGCCAGCAGTCTCAATACTAGCCCCCGGGACACCGGGGAGCTGTTTTTT.

The chain joins TRBV30 to TRBJ2-7; possibly TRBD1 for D (6 bases). The CDR3 length is 13 residues. Germline loops: CDR1 GTSNPN, CDR2 SVGIG (reference sequence). The V end was cut by 0 bases, the J end by 5 bases, with 11 bases between. The CDR3 is CAWSVWGQHEQYF. DNA for the CDR3: TGTGCCTGGAGTGTTTGGGGGCAGCACGAGCAGTACTTC.

In its sample, this clone was seen once. The chain uses TRBV25-1 and TRBJ2-2; 8 nucleotides agree with TRBD1. Per the germline V gene, CDR1 is MGHDK and CDR2 is SYGVNS. The CDR3 consists of 16 residues. J lost 5 bases, V lost 3 bases, and 8 bases had no gene match. In DNA, the CDR3 is TGTGCCAGCAGTGACTCCATCGGACAGGGAACCGGGGAGCTGTTTTTT. Encoded protein: CASSDSIGQGTGELFF.

V gene TRBV7-6 combines with J gene TRBJ2-3; TRBD2 agrees at 13 bases. The CDR3 loop spans 18 amino acids. V shed 1 base, J shed 2 bases, and the junction held 6 bases outside the gene matches. Germline V lookup: CDR1 SGHVS, CDR2 FNYEAQ. Here the CDR3 reads CASSLEGLAGSFTDTQYF. In DNA, the CDR3 is TGTGCCAGCAGCTTAGAGGGACTAGCGGGGAGCTTCACAGATACGCAGTATTTT.

This chain connects TRBV4-1 to TRBJ1-2; maybe TRBD1 (6 bases). V dropped 0 bases and J dropped 8 bases, with 16 bases sitting between them. This CDR3 has 15 amino acids. Germline values: CDR1 MGHRA, CDR2 YSYEKL. CDR3 nucleotide sequence: TGCGCCAGCAGCCAAGATATACAGGGTTGGGGGGGCTACACCTTC. Translating it yields CASSQDIQGWGGYTF.

This chain connects TRBV9 to TRBJ2-5; 8 bases align to TRBD1. Germline CDR1 is SGDLS and CDR2 is YYNGEE. CDR3 size: 17 residues. V lost 3 bases to trimming and J lost 4 bases; unmatched junction nucleotides: 14. The CDR3 reads CASSDGGQGLFPETQYF. CDR3 nucleotides: TGTGCCAGCAGCGACGGAGGACAGGGCCTTTTTCCAGAGACCCAGTACTTC.

The V and J genes are TRBV18 and TRBJ2-2; TRBD2 is a possible D gene (5 bases). The V end was cut by 3 bases, the J end by 9 bases, with 14 bases between. CDR1 KGHSH and CDR2 LQKENI come from the germline V gene. The CDR3 runs 14 residues. In nucleotides, the CDR3 is TGTGCCAGCTCACCTTGGACTCCCGCCCGGGAGCTGTTTTTT. Amino acid sequence: CASSPWTPARELFF. Supplemented by reference TRBV18 and TRBJ2-2, the full variable domain reads NAGVMQNPRHLVRRRGQEARLRCSPMKGHSHVYWYRQLPEEGLKFMVYLQKENIIDESGMPKERFSAEFPKEGPSILRIQQVVRGDSAAYFCASSPWTPARELFFGEGSRLTVL.

The CDR3 nucleotides read TGTGCCAGTAGGCGGGGATTCAGGGACGATCAGCCCCAGCATTTT. Encoded protein: CASRRGFRDDQPQHF. The V gene is TRBV19, the J gene TRBJ1-5; D perhaps matches TRBD1 (5 bases). The CDR3 length is 15 residues. Germline values: CDR1 LNHDA, CDR2 SQIVND (reference sequence). V lost 6 bases to trimming and J lost 5 bases, with 17 bases between them. Complete variable domain (other parts from reference TRBV19 and TRBJ1-5): DGGITQSPKYLFRKEGQNVTLSCEQNLNHDAMYWYRQDPGQGLRLIYYSQIVNDFQKGDIAEGYSVSREKKESFPLTVTSAQKNPTAFYLCASRRGFRDDQPQHFGDGTRLSIL.

The rearrangement uses TRBV28 and TRBJ1-3; tentatively, D is TRBD1 (5 bases). The CDR3 covers 13 residues. Germline CDR1 and CDR2: MDHEN and SYDVKM. Here the CDR3 reads CASTGTQSDTIYF. CDR3 DNA: TGTGCAAGTACCGGGACTCAGTCAGACACCATATATTTT.

V is TRBV28 and J is TRBJ1-5; D remains unclear. Trimming left V 2 bases short and J 5 bases short, with 7 bases between. CDR1 MDHEN and CDR2 SYDVKM come from the germline V gene. The length of the CDR3 is 13 residues. DNA of the CDR3: TGTGCCAGCAGTTTACGACTGGATCAGCCCCAGCATTTT. It translates to CASSLRLDQPQHF.

In DNA, the CDR3 is TGTGCCAGCTCACCGCGGACAGGGTATCAGCCCCAGCATTTT. Its protein is CASSPRTGYQPQHF. The genes are TRBV18 and TRBJ1-5; 8 bases line up with TRBD1. With 3 bases clipped from V and 5 bases from J, the junction kept 3 bases outside the gene matches. Germline CDR1 KGHSH, CDR2 LQKENI. This CDR3 has 14 amino acids.

The chain joins TRBV6-5 to TRBJ2-7; D remains ambiguous. This CDR3 region has 14 residues. Germline V gives CDR1 MNHEY, CDR2 SVGAGI. Trimming removed 6 bases from V and 0 bases from J, with 12 bases in between. Here the CDR3 DNA reads TGTGCCAGCAGCCCTACCCGGGTCTCCTACGAGCAGTACTTC. Translating it yields CASSPTRVSYEQYF.

This clone was detected only a few times. The chain couples TRBV25-1 to TRBJ2-7; possible D gene TRBD2, 7 bases. This CDR3 is 13 amino acids long. Germline V lookup: CDR1 MGHDK, CDR2 SYGVNS. V lost 6 bases and J 3 bases, leaving 12 bases between the germline ends. The DNA of the CDR3 is TGTGCCAGCAGCAGGGGCGGGGGCTACGAGCAGTACTTC. It translates to CASSRGGGYEQYF.

The chain joins TRBV28 to TRBJ2-3; D is uncertain. Germline CDR1 and CDR2: MDHEN and SYDVKM. The V end lost 7 bases, the J end lost 6 bases, and 14 bases lay between the germline ends. This CDR3 is built from 13 residues. Here the CDR3 reads CASTPPSPDTQYF. The CDR3 DNA sequence: TGTGCCAGCACCCCCCCCAGTCCGGATACGCAGTATTTT.

This sequence joins TRBV27 and TRBJ1-5; D may be TRBD1 (6 bases). The length of the CDR3 is 11 residues. Germline-derived CDR1 and CDR2 are MNHEY and SMNVEV (reference sequence). V was pared by 10 bases and J by 4 bases, with 8 bases between. CDR3 protein: CATGQNQPQHF. CDR3 coding DNA: TGTGCCACCGGACAGAATCAGCCCCAGCATTTT.

The rearrangement uses TRBV5-1 and TRBJ2-7; 7 nucleotides line up with TRBD1. CDR1 is SGHRS, CDR2 YFSETQ, per germline. This CDR3 has 13 residues. The V and J ends lost 4 bases and 5 bases, in that order; junction bases with no gene match: 6. The CDR3, as DNA: TGCGCCAGCAGCCGGATCACAGGGGACGAGCAGTACTTC. Protein product: CASSRITGDEQYF.

This clone was recorded a few times. The V call is TRBV30, the J call TRBJ1-2; D perhaps matches TRBD1 (5 bases). CDR3 length: 15 residues. The V end was cut by 0 bases, the J end by 0 bases, with 11 bases between. Germline CDR1 reads GTSNPN; CDR2 reads SVGIG (reference sequence). The CDR3 protein is CAWSVAGLANYGYTF. As DNA, the CDR3 is TGTGCCTGGAGTGTAGCAGGGCTAGCTAACTATGGCTACACCTTC.

V usage is TRBV7-3 and J usage is TRBJ2-3, with 15 bases aligning to TRBD2. The CDR3 sequence is 16 residues long. From germline, CDR1 is SGHTA and CDR2 FQGTGA. J gave up 6 bases and V 3 bases, and 4 bases lay outside the gene matches. The CDR3 loop is CASSFGTSGGLDTQYF. For the CDR3, the DNA is TGTGCCAGCAGCTTCGGGACTAGCGGGGGGTTGGATACGCAGTATTTT.

The chain joins TRBV19 to TRBJ1-4; D is perhaps TRBD1 (6 bases). The CDR3 has 15 residues. The germline gives CDR1 LNHDA, CDR2 SQIVND (reference sequence). The V end was cut by 3 bases, the J end by 7 bases, with 15 bases between. CDR3 DNA sequence: TGTGCCAGTAGTATTCCAGGGGTTTTCGCTGAAAAACTGTTTTTT. It yields the protein CASSIPGVFAEKLFF. Supplemented by reference TRBV19 and TRBJ1-4, the full variable domain reads DGGITQSPKYLFRKEGQNVTLSCEQNLNHDAMYWYRQDPGQGLRLIYYSQIVNDFQKGDIAEGYSVSREKKESFPLTVTSAQKNPTAFYLCASSIPGVFAEKLFFGSGTQLSVL.

The chain carries TRBV5-5 and TRBJ1-2; D gene uncertain. V was shortened by 1 base and J by 0 bases, with 13 bases between the two germline ends. The germline V gene encodes CDR1 SGHKS and CDR2 YYEKEE (reference sequence). The CDR3 sequence is 16 residues long. CDR3 loop: CASSLYGLNTNYGYTF. In nucleotides, the CDR3 is TGTGCCAGCAGCTTGTACGGACTGAATACTAACTATGGCTACACCTTC.